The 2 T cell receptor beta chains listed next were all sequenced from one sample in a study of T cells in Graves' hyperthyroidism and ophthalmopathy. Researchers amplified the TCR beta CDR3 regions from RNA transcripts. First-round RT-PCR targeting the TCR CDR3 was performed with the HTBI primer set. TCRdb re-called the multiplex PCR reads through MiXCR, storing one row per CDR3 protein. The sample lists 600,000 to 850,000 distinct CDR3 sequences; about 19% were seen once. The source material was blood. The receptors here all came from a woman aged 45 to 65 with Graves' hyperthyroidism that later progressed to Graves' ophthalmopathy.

CDR3 bases: TGTGCCAGCAGTGAATGGGCGGGGGCTGGTGGCTACACCTTC. It yields the protein CASSEWAGAGGYTF. The rearrangement uses TRBV25-1 and TRBJ1-2; TRBD1 might be the D (6 bases). Per the germline V gene, CDR1 is MGHDK and CDR2 is SYGVNS. The CDR3 sequence is 14 residues long. V lost 1 base and J lost 7, with 13 bases in between.

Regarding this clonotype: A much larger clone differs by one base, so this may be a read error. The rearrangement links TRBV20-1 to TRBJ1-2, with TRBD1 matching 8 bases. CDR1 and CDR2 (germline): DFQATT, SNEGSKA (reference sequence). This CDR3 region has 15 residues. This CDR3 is CSASTPGGAGYSYTF. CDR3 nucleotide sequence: TGCAGTGCTAGCACCCCAGGGGGCGCCGGCTATAGCTACACCTTC.